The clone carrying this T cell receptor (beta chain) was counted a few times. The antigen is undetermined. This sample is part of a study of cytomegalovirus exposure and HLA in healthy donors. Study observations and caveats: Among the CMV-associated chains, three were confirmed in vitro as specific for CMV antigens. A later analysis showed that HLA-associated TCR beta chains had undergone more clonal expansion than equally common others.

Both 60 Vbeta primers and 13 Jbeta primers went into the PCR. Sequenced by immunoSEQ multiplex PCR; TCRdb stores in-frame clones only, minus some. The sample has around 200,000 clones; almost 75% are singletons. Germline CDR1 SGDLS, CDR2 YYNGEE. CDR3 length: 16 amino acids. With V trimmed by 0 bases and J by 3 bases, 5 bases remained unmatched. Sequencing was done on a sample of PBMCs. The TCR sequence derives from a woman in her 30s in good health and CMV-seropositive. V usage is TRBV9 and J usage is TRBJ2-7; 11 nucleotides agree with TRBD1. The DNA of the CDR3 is TGTGCCAGCAGCGTAGGTGGGACAGGGGGGATCTACGAGCAGTACTTC. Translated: CASSVGGTGGIYEQYF.